A selection of T cell receptor beta chains follows, all from one sample in a study of neurological immune-mediated disorders. MiXCR, applied by TCRdb to the 5' RACE reads, yields one record per CDR3 protein. This table holds more than 25,000 distinct CDR3 sequences, roughly 25% found once. Sequencing was performed on CD4+ T cells from blood. Source of these receptors: a man aged 45-65 years with HTLV-1-associated myelopathy (HAM/TSP). CDR3s include the opening cysteine and the closing phenylalanine or tryptophan. D genes are given only for firm matches. Clone size, where shown, is once, few, many, or a class for clones that have expanded.

d_call	j_call	v_call	clone_size	cdr3_aa	cdr3_nt
TRBD1	TRBJ2-7	TRBV20-1	many	CSAIKDRGGYEQYF	TGCAGTGCTATAAAGGACAGGGGTGGCTACGAGCAGTACTTC
.	TRBJ1-2	TRBV20-1	many	CSATGQGYTF	TGCAGTGCGACCGGACAGGGCTACACCTTC
.	TRBJ2-1	TRBV7-2	many	CASSPQWNEQFF	TGTGCCAGCAGCCCCCAGTGGAATGAGCAGTTCTTC
.	TRBJ1-2	TRBV3-1	many	CASSPRSGPGDGYTF	TGTGCCAGCAGCCCCCGTTCGGGGCCGGGAGATGGCTACACCTTC
TRBD1	TRBJ2-5	TRBV10-3	.	CAISDTGQGQKETQYF	TGTGCCATCAGTGATACGGGACAGGGGCAAAAAGAGACCCAGTACTTC
.	TRBJ2-1	TRBV20-1	.	CSARALSVGLSGYNEQFF	TGCAGTGCTAGAGCTTTATCGGTAGGGCTCAGTGGCTACAATGAGCAGTTCTTC
.	TRBJ2-3	TRBV20-1	many	CSARVLVATSTDTQYF	TGCAGTGCTAGAGTATTGGTAGCGACTAGCACAGATACGCAGTATTTT
.	TRBJ2-7	TRBV29-1	medium-sized	CSAGPGYEQYF	TGCAGCGCCGGTCCGGGTTACGAGCAGTACTTC
.	TRBJ1-1	TRBV6-6	many	CASSYSRVGNTEAFF	TGTGCCAGCAGTTACTCAAGGGTTGGGAACACTGAAGCTTTCTTT
.	TRBJ2-3	TRBV5-1	many	CASQPQGSTTDTQYF	TGCGCCAGCCAACCTCAAGGATCAACCACAGATACGCAGTATTTT
.	TRBJ2-1	TRBV5-1	many	CASSLLFSEEQFF	TGCGCCAGCAGCTTGTTGTTCTCGGAAGAGCAGTTCTTC
.	TRBJ2-3	TRBV5-1	once	CASIPVSRRADTQYF	TGCGCCAGCATCCCGGTATCCCGGAGGGCAGATACGCAGTATTTT
TRBD1	TRBJ1-5	TRBV12-3/TRBV12-4	many	CASSLGQGVRQPQHF	TGTGCCAGCAGTTTAGGACAGGGGGTTCGTCAGCCCCAGCATTTT
TRBD1	TRBJ1-4	TRBV6-5	.	CASSSQGVGNEKLFF	TGTGCCAGCAGTTCCCAGGGGGTGGGGAATGAAAAACTGTTTTTT
TRBD2	TRBJ2-1	TRBV24-1	many	CATQAGGINEQFF	TGTGCCACCCAAGCGGGAGGTATCAATGAGCAGTTCTTC
TRBD1	TRBJ1-1	TRBV3-1	many	CASSQVRQGAAEAFF	TGTGCCAGCAGCCAAGTACGACAGGGGGCGGCTGAAGCTTTCTTT